This TCR beta chain was captured by sequencing in a study of cytomegalovirus exposure and HLA in healthy donors. Points from the study as a whole: It was around 160 TCR beta chains that were listed as cytomegalovirus-associated.

Concerning this clone: What it binds is unknown.

This PCR relied on a set of 60 Vbeta primers and 13 Jbeta primers. Some clones are missing from TCRdb's copy, which holds only in-frame ones; the method was immunoSEQ multiplex PCR. The sample has about 200,000 clones, roughly four fifths seen once. The clonotype was recovered from a woman in her thirties or forties in good health and CMV-seronegative. Sequencing was carried out using PBMCs.

This CDR3 reads CASSRDRNEKLFF. CDR3 nucleotides: TGTGCCAGCAGTAGGGACAGAAATGAAAAACTGTTTTTT. V gene TRBV27 combines with J gene TRBJ1-4, with TRBD1 identical over 7 bases. With 5 bases clipped from V and 5 bases from J, the junction kept 2 bases outside the gene matches. The germline V gene has CDR1 MNHEY and CDR2 SMNVEV (reference sequence). The CDR3 totals 13 residues. Complete variable domain (other parts from reference TRBV27 and TRBJ1-4): EAQVTQNPRYLITVTGKKLTVTCSQNMNHEYMSWYRQDPGLGLRQIYYSMNVEVTDKGDVPEGYKVSRKEKRNFPLILESPSPNQTSLYFCASSRDRNEKLFFGSGTQLSVL.